This TCR beta chain was captured by sequencing in a study of T cell responses to AZD1222 COVID-19 vaccine. Study-wide findings and caveats: Vaccination with two AZD1222 doses was followed by a rise in Spike-specific TCR breadth and depth. Dominant CD4 TCR responses targeted spike regions 160-218 and 743-854. Clonal diversity may have been underestimated, and the donors were mostly white British, with more females than males.

Generated by immunoSEQ multiplex PCR, the TCRdb table keeps only in-frame clones and is missing some. The data hold 150,000 or so clones, with under 95% observed a single time. For this clone: The antigen remains unidentified.

The CDR3 consists of 14 residues. Germline V CDR1 and CDR2: SGHAT, FQNNGV. V lost 10 bases and J 5 bases, leaving 17 bases between the germline ends. The specimen comprised peripheral blood, sampled on day 0 of AZD1222 vaccination. The clonotype originates from an adult in good health. This chain connects TRBV11-2 to TRBJ2-2; D ambiguous. CDR3 region: CATRARYETGELFF. In nucleotides, the CDR3 is TGTGCCACCCGAGCCCGGTATGAAACCGGGGAGCTGTTTTTT. Combining the CDR3 with reference TRBV11-2 and TRBJ2-2 gives the whole variable domain EAGVAQSPRYKIIEKRQSVAFWCNPISGHATLYWYQQILGQGPKLLIQFQNNGVVDDSQLPKDRFSAERLKGVDSTLKIQPAKLEDSAVYLCATRARYETGELFFGEGSRLTVL.